These 8 T cell receptor beta chains came from one sample sequenced in a study of cytomegalovirus exposure and HLA in healthy donors. The PCR was carried out with 60 Vbeta primers and 13 Jbeta primers. Profiling relied on immunoSEQ multiplex PCR, and the TCRdb table lists in-frame clones only, not all of them. The sample has more than 50,000 clones; less than 85% are singletons. The material sequenced was PBMCs. The receptors stem from a woman aged 55-75 years in good health and CMV-seropositive.

This clone was seen a handful of times. The V and J genes are TRBV29-1 and TRBJ2-1, with 9 bases fitting TRBD1. The ends lost 3 bases at V and 6 bases at J; junction bases unmatched: 21. CDR3 size: 19 residues. The V gene's germline CDR1 is SQVTM and CDR2 ANQGSEA. The CDR3 spells CSVDGGTGPIGGDGNEQFF. The CDR3, as DNA: TGCAGCGTTGACGGTGGGACAGGGCCGATTGGGGGGGATGGCAATGAGCAGTTCTTC.

The genes are TRBV7-9 and TRBJ2-7; D not resolved. This CDR3 comprises 13 residues. The V gene's germline CDR1 is SEHNR and CDR2 FQNEAQ (reference sequence). The V end was cut by 1 base, the J end by 2 bases, with 6 bases between. The CDR3 spells CASSLEITYEQYF. The CDR3 DNA is TGTGCCAGCAGCTTAGAAATTACCTACGAGCAGTACTTC.

J is TRBJ2-4 and V is TRBV15, with D tentatively TRBD2 (5 bases). This CDR3 is built from 15 residues. Trimming pared 0 bases from V and 5 bases from J, leaving 11 bases between. The germline CDR1 and CDR2 sequences are LNHNV and YYDKDF (reference sequence). The CDR3 DNA reads as TGTGCCACCAGCAGAGATGGGGTCGGGGAAAACATTCAGTACTTC. It translates to CATSRDGVGENIQYF.

With regard to this clone: A read error may produce the germline difference seen at one junction end. Other DNA sequences in the same sample also yield this CDR3. This chain links TRBV28 with TRBJ1-1; no firm D call. The V gene's germline CDR1 is MDHEN and CDR2 SYDVKM. CDR3 length: 14 residues. CDR3 DNA sequence: TGCGCCAGCAGTACACGGACCGGGGACACTGAAGCTTTCTTT. The encoded protein is CASSTRTGDTEAFF.

This clone appeared a few times. V is TRBV7-2 and J is TRBJ2-7; D call uncertain. V lost 1 base to trimming and J lost 5 bases, with 12 bases between them. CDR3 length: 14 residues. Germline CDR1 and CDR2: SGHTA and FQGNSA. The CDR3 loop reads CASSLGDWVDEQYF. CDR3 bases: TGTGCCAGCAGCTTAGGTGACTGGGTCGACGAGCAGTACTTC.

Of note for this clone: This probably arose from a read error, given a far larger clone one base away. The rearrangement uses TRBV7-9 and TRBJ1-2; TRBD1 might be the D (6 bases). This CDR3 comprises 13 residues. Germline assignment: CDR1 SEHNR and CDR2 FQNEAQ (reference sequence). This CDR3 reads CSSSLEGQYGYTF. CDR3 DNA: TGTTCCAGCAGCTTGGAAGGACAGTATGGCTACACCTTC.

The rearrangement joins TRBV9 to TRBJ2-3, with a possible D match to TRBD1 (5 bases). The CDR3 consists of 13 residues. Germline V gives CDR1 SGDLS, CDR2 YYNGEE. Trimming took 2 bases from V and 3 from J, leaving 7 bases between them. The CDR3: CASSVPGTDTQYF. CDR3 nucleotide sequence: TGTGCCAGCAGCGTCCCAGGGACAGATACGCAGTATTTT.

The chain joins TRBV7-9 to TRBJ1-4, with D possibly being TRBD1 (6 bases). Germline V lookup: CDR1 SEHNR, CDR2 FQNEAQ (reference sequence). The CDR3 consists of 15 residues. Trimming stripped 5 bases from V and 8 bases from J, with 18 bases between. The CDR3 loop is CASSPAGTTYEKLFF. The CDR3 DNA sequence: TGTGCCAGCAGCCCAGCGGGGACAACTTACGAAAAACTGTTTTTT. The variable domain in full, completed from reference TRBV7-9 and TRBJ1-4, reads DTGVSQNPRHKITKRGQNVTFRCDPISEHNRLYWYRQTLGQGPEFLTYFQNEAQLEKSRLLSDRFSAERPKGSFSTLEIQRTEQGDSAMYLCASSPAGTTYEKLFFGSGTQLSVL.